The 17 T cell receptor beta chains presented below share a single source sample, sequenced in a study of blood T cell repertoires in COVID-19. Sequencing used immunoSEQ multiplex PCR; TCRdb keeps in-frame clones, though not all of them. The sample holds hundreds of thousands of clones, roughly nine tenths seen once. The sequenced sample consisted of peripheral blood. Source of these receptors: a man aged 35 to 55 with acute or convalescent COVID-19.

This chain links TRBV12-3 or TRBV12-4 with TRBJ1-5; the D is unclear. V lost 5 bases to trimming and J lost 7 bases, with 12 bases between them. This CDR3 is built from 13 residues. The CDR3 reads CASSPDFEQPQHF. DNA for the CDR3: TGTGCCAGCAGTCCCGACTTTGAGCAGCCCCAGCATTTT.

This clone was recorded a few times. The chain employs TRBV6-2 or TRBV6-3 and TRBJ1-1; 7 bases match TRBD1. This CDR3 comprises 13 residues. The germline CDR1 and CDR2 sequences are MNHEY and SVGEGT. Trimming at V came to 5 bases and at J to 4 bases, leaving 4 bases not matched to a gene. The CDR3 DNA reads TGTGCCAGCAGTGACAGGGTTGGCACTGAAGCTTTCTTT. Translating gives CASSDRVGTEAFF.

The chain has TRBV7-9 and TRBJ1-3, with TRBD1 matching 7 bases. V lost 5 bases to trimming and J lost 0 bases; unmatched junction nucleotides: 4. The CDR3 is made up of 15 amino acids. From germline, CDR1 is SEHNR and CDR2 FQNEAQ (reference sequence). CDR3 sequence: CASSMGQISGNTIYF. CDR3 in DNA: TGTGCCAGCAGCATGGGACAGATCTCTGGAAACACCATATATTTT.

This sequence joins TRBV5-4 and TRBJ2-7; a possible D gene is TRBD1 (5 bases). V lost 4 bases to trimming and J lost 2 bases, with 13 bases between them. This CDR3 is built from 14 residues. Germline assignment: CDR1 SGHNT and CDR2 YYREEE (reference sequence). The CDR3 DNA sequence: TGTGCCAGCAGCCCAGGAACAGGTACCTACGAGCAGTACTTC. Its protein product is CASSPGTGTYEQYF.

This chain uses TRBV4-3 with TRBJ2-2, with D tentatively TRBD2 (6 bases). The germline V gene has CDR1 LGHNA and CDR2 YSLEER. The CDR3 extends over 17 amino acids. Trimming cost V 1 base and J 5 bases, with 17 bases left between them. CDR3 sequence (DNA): TGCGCCAGCAGCCAAGTTCCCCGGGGGTTCAGGACCGGGGAGCTGTTTTTT. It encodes CASSQVPRGFRTGELFF.

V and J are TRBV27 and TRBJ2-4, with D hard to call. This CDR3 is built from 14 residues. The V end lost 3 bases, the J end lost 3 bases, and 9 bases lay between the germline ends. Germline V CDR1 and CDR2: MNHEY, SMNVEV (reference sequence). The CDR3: CASSLDRSKNIQYF. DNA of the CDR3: TGTGCCAGCAGTTTGGATCGGAGCAAAAACATTCAGTACTTC.

The CDR3 reads CASSSAGVTEAFF. The CDR3 region has the DNA TGTGCCAGCAGTTCAGCAGGGGTGACTGAAGCTTTCTTT. The chain couples TRBV12-3 or TRBV12-4 to TRBJ1-1; tentative D call: TRBD1 (6 bases). The CDR3 is 13 residues long. Deletions cut 4 bases from V and 5 bases from J, with 11 bases between.

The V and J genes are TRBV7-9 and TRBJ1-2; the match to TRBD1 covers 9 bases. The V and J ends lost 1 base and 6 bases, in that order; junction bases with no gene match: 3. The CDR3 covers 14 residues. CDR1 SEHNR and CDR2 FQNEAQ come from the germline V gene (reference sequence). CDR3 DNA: TGTGCCAGCAGCTTAGGAACAGGGGGCGATGGCTACACCTTC. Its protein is CASSLGTGGDGYTF. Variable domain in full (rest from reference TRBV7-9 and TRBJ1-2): DTGVSQNPRHKITKRGQNVTFRCDPISEHNRLYWYRQTLGQGPEFLTYFQNEAQLEKSRLLSDRFSAERPKGSFSTLEIQRTEQGDSAMYLCASSLGTGGDGYTFGSGTRLTVV.

The CDR3 region has the DNA TGCGCCAGCAGCGCCGGGACAGGGAATCAGCCCCAGCATTTT. This codes for CASSAGTGNQPQHF. V and J are TRBV5-1 and TRBJ1-5; 9 nucleotides align to TRBD1. Trimming at V came to 4 bases and at J to 4 bases, leaving 3 bases not matched to a gene. The CDR3 covers 14 residues. Per the germline V gene, CDR1 is SGHRS and CDR2 is YFSETQ.

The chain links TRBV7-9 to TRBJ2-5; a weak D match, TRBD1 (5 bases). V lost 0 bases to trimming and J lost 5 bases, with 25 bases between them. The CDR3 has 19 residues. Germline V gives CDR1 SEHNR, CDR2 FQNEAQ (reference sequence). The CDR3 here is CASSLAFQYVLGEGETQYF. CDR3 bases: TGTGCCAGCAGCTTAGCGTTCCAGTATGTCTTAGGGGAAGGGGAGACCCAGTACTTC.

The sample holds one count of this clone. CDR3 DNA sequence: TGTGCCAGCAGCCCGGGGGGGCAGCTTAATGAAAAACTGTTTTTT. It translates to CASSPGGQLNEKLFF. The rearrangement joins TRBV5-4 to TRBJ1-4; tentative D call: TRBD1 (6 bases). Trimming stripped 4 bases from V and 4 bases from J, with 14 bases between. Looked up from germline, CDR1 is SGHNT and CDR2 is YYREEE (reference sequence). CDR3 size: 15 residues.

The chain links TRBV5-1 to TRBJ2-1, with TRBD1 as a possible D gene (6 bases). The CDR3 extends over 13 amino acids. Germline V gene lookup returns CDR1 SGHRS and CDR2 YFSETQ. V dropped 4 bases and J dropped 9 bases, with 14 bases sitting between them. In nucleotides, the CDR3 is TGCGCCAGCAGCGTTATACAGGGTGGTGAGCAGTTCTTC. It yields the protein CASSVIQGGEQFF.

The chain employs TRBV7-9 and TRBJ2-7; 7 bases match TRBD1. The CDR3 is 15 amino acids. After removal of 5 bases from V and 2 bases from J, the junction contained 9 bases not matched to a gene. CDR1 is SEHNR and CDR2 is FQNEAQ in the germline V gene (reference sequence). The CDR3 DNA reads TGTGCCAGCAGCCCAACGGACAGGCCCACCTACGAGCAGTACTTC. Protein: CASSPTDRPTYEQYF.

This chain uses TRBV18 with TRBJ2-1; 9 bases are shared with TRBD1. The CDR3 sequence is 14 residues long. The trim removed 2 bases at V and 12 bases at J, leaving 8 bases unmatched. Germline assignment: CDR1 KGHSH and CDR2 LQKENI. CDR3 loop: CASSPVDRGTGQFF. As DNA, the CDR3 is TGTGCCAGCTCACCAGTCGACAGGGGGACTGGGCAGTTCTTC.

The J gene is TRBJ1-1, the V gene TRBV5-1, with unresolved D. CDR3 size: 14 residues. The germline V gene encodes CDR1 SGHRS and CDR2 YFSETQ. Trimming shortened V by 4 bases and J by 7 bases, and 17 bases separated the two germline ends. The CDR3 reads CASSERQKPREAFF. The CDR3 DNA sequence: TGCGCCAGCAGCGAACGACAAAAGCCGCGTGAAGCTTTCTTT.

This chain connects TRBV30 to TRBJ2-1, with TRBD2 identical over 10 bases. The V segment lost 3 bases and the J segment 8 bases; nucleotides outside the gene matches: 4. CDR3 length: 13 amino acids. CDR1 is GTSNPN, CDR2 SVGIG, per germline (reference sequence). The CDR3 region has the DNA TGTGCCTGGAGGTCTAGCGGGAGCCATGAGCAGTTCTTC. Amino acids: CAWRSSGSHEQFF.

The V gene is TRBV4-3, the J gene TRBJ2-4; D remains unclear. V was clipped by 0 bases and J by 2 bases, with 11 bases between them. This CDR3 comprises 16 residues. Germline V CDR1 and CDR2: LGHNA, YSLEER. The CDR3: CASSQETSFPKNIQYF. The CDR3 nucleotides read TGCGCCAGCAGCCAAGAAACATCCTTCCCCAAAAACATTCAGTACTTC.